This T cell receptor (beta chain) was profiled in a study of blood T cell repertoires in COVID-19. A Seattle source enrolled patients during active infection and followed them longitudinally. This clone has a handful of counts. CDR3 size: 16 residues. Trimming removed 3 bases from V and 1 base from J; junction bases left unmatched: 9. Per the germline V gene, CDR1 is DFQATT and CDR2 is SNEGSKA (reference sequence). The authors' processing: Estimated nucleated cell counts came from reference gene primer amplification. Assay: immunoSEQ multiplex PCR; the TCRdb copy retains only in-frame clones and omits some. That table is the source of V, J and clone size, and D and trimming were worked out from the DNA. The table lists approximately 180,000 clones, around 85% of them singletons, with 15% to 20% in the top ten.

The sample consisted of peripheral blood. This receptor was obtained from a person aged 70 to 85 with COVID-19, enrolled during active disease. This sequence joins TRBV20-1 and TRBJ2-3; 8 positions agree with TRBD1. The CDR3 DNA follows: TGCAGTGCTAGTAAAGACCAGGGGGCAGGCACAGATACGCAGTATTTT. This sequence encodes CSASKDQGAGTDTQYF.